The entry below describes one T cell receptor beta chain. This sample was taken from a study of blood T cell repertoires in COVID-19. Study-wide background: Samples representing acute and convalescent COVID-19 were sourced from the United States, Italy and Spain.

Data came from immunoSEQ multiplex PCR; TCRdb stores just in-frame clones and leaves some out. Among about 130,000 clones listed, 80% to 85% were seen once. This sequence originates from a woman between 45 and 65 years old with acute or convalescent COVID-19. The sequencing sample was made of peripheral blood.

This chain's CDR3 is CATGGDRGDTQYF. CDR3 in DNA: TGTGCCACCGGGGGGGACCGAGGAGATACGCAGTATTTT. V gene TRBV24-1 combines with J gene TRBJ2-3; 7 nucleotides match TRBD2. The CDR3 has 13 residues. The V gene end was trimmed by 9 bases and the J gene end by 5 bases; junction bases not matched to a gene: 7. CDR1 KGHDR and CDR2 SFDVKD come from the germline V gene.